Sequencing of this T cell receptor (beta chain) was carried out in a study of read filtering for tumor transcriptome and immune sequencing. Background on the study: Transcriptome libraries were built from DNase-treated RNA. Per sample, TCR-region reads ranged about 3.5 to 11 million by IR-seq, roughly 75 to 1,400 by RNA-seq.

The library was built from roughly 400 ng RNA with molecular barcoded adaptors for alpha/delta and beta/gamma chains. MiXCR, applied by TCRdb to the reads, yields one record per CDR3 protein. Counted here are approximately 62,000 distinct CDR3 sequences, about 19% occurring once; the ten biggest clones make up about a tenth. Study outcomes and limitations: Sorted CD138-negative bone marrow cells were not purified T cells.

The germline V gene encodes CDR1 SQVTM and CDR2 ANQGSEA. The length of the CDR3 is 11 residues. The germline V and J ends were trimmed by 7 bases and 4 bases, with 10 bases remaining between them. This clonotype was seen more than once but under ten times. Its target is unknown. This may come from a read error, since a much larger clone is one base off. The sample comprised a population of CD138-negative cells sorted from bone marrow. The gene calls are TRBV29-1 and TRBJ1-1; D is unresolved. The source is a donor at least 40 years old with multiple myeloma. CDR3 nucleotide sequence: TGCAGCGGAACCGGGATCACTGAAGCTTTCTTT. This translates into CSGTGITEAFF. Together with reference TRBV29-1 and TRBJ1-1, the CDR3 gives the full variable domain: SAVISQKPSRDICQRGTSLTIQCQVDSQVTMMFWYRQQPGQSLTLIATANQGSEATYESGFVIDKFPISRPNLTFSTLTVSNMSPEDSSIYLCSGTGITEAFFGQGTRLTVV.